These T cell receptor beta chains were read from a single sample in a study of chemoradiotherapy in HPV16-positive cancers. This table comes from immunoSEQ multiplex PCR, and its TCRdb copy is limited to in-frame clones, with some not included. Counted here are 5,400 or so clones, approximately 71% occurring once; the ten biggest clones make up 10% to 15%. Sample: tumor tissue, taken from a patient who underwent chemoradiotherapy. Source of these receptors: a human donor with HPV-associated anogenital cancer. The CDR3 runs from the conserved cysteine through the conserved F or W. The order of the fields is CDR3 protein, CDR3 DNA, D gene, V gene, J gene, clone size. The D gene is left open where the match is weak. Clone size is shown for a subset of rows, as once, few, many or a class of expanded clone.

cdr3_aa: CSVGSSGDYEQYF
cdr3_nt: TGCAGCGTTGGTTCTAGCGGAGACTACGAGCAGTACTTC
d_call: TRBD2
v_call: TRBV29-1
j_call: TRBJ2-7
clone_size: once

cdr3_aa: CASRKGTGPGPQHF
cdr3_nt: TGTGCCAGCAGAAAAGGGACAGGTCCAGGGCCCCAGCATTTT
d_call: TRBD1
v_call: TRBV6-5
j_call: TRBJ1-5
clone_size: .

cdr3_aa: CSASGRNYEQYF
cdr3_nt: TGCAGCGCCTCCGGACGGAACTACGAGCAGTACTTC
d_call: .
v_call: TRBV29-1
j_call: TRBJ2-7
clone_size: .

cdr3_aa: CASSQDGWGGYNQPQHF
cdr3_nt: TGTGCCAGCAGCCAAGACGGATGGGGGGGATACAATCAGCCCCAGCATTTT
d_call: .
v_call: TRBV4-2
j_call: TRBJ1-5
clone_size: .

cdr3_aa: CASSIAIAGGSIEQFF
cdr3_nt: TGTGCCAGTAGTATCGCGATAGCGGGAGGCTCCATAGAGCAGTTCTTC
d_call: TRBD2
v_call: TRBV19
j_call: TRBJ2-1
clone_size: .

cdr3_aa: CASSGLAGIPAKNIQYF
cdr3_nt: TGTGCCAGCAGTGGACTAGCGGGGATACCAGCCAAAAACATTCAGTACTTC
d_call: TRBD2
v_call: TRBV6-1
j_call: TRBJ2-4
clone_size: .

cdr3_aa: CASSEVLGRPNNSPLHF
cdr3_nt: TGCGCCAGCAGTGAGGTCCTAGGACGGCCGAATAATTCACCCCTCCACTTT
d_call: .
v_call: TRBV10-1
j_call: TRBJ1-6
clone_size: .

cdr3_aa: CASSLVGTSGYNEQFF
cdr3_nt: TGTGCCAGCAGCTTAGTTGGGACTAGCGGCTACAATGAGCAGTTCTTC
d_call: TRBD2
v_call: TRBV7-2
j_call: TRBJ2-1
clone_size: .

cdr3_aa: CASSYSSGEDQPQHF
cdr3_nt: TGTGCCAGCAGTTACTCGAGTGGAGAGGATCAGCCCCAGCATTTT
d_call: .
v_call: TRBV6-6
j_call: TRBJ1-5
clone_size: .

cdr3_aa: CASSPGTDYEQYF
cdr3_nt: TGTGCCAGCAGCCCCGGGACCGACTACGAGCAGTACTTC
d_call: .
v_call: TRBV7-8
j_call: TRBJ2-7
clone_size: .

cdr3_aa: CASSQEGSGRPDTQYF
cdr3_nt: TGCGCCAGCAGCCAAGAAGGTAGCGGGCGGCCAGATACGCAGTATTTT
d_call: TRBD2
v_call: TRBV4-1
j_call: TRBJ2-3
clone_size: .

cdr3_aa: CASSLFAATATNEKLFF
cdr3_nt: TGCGCCAGCAGCTTGTTCGCGGCTACTGCAACTAATGAAAAACTGTTTTTT
d_call: .
v_call: TRBV5-1
j_call: TRBJ1-4
clone_size: .

cdr3_aa: CASSVAGVGVNTEAFF
cdr3_nt: TGTGCCAGCAGCGTAGCGGGGGTGGGGGTGAACACTGAAGCTTTCTTT
d_call: .
v_call: TRBV9
j_call: TRBJ1-1
clone_size: .

cdr3_aa: CASSSPESSYNEQFF
cdr3_nt: TGTGCCAGCAGCTCCCCCGAGAGCTCCTACAATGAGCAGTTCTTC
d_call: .
v_call: TRBV13
j_call: TRBJ2-1
clone_size: few

cdr3_aa: CASSLDRVRDGYTF
cdr3_nt: TGCGCCAGCAGCTTGGACAGGGTGCGGGATGGCTACACCTTC
d_call: .
v_call: TRBV5-1
j_call: TRBJ1-2
clone_size: .

cdr3_aa: CASSPGGDEQFF
cdr3_nt: TGTGCCAGCAGCCCTGGGGGGGATGAGCAGTTCTTC
d_call: TRBD2
v_call: TRBV7-3
j_call: TRBJ2-1
clone_size: .

cdr3_aa: CASSQDATSGRIHETQYF
cdr3_nt: TGCGCCAGCAGCCAAGACGCGACTAGCGGGAGGATCCATGAGACCCAGTACTTC
d_call: TRBD2
v_call: TRBV4-3
j_call: TRBJ2-5
clone_size: .

cdr3_aa: CASSLASGRASYNEQFF
cdr3_nt: TGCGCCAGCAGCTTGGCTAGCGGGAGGGCCTCCTACAATGAGCAGTTCTTC
d_call: TRBD2
v_call: TRBV5-1
j_call: TRBJ2-1
clone_size: .

cdr3_aa: CASSGNNQPQHF
cdr3_nt: TGTGCCAGCAGTGGGAACAATCAGCCCCAGCATTTT
d_call: .
v_call: TRBV2
j_call: TRBJ1-5
clone_size: .

cdr3_aa: CASSLATGSPVTVLTF
cdr3_nt: TGTGCCAGCAGTTTAGCCACGGGCAGCCCCGTAACCGTCCTGACTTTC
d_call: .
v_call: TRBV28
j_call: TRBJ2-6
clone_size: few

cdr3_aa: CASSFRDSKNIQYF
cdr3_nt: TGTGCCAGCAGCTTCCGGGACAGTAAAAACATTCAGTACTTC
d_call: TRBD1
v_call: TRBV11-3
j_call: TRBJ2-4
clone_size: few

cdr3_aa: CASSKNLETSGRPF
cdr3_nt: TGCGCCAGCAGCAAGAATTTGGAGACTAGCGGGCGCCCTTTT
d_call: TRBD2
v_call: TRBV4-3
j_call: TRBJ2-3
clone_size: .

cdr3_aa: CASSSTSYNEQFF
cdr3_nt: TGTGCCAGCTCCTCTACCTCCTACAATGAGCAGTTCTTC
d_call: .
v_call: TRBV7-6
j_call: TRBJ2-1
clone_size: .

cdr3_aa: CASSANRGLPTLNEKLFF
cdr3_nt: TGTGCCAGCAGCGCCAATCGGGGTTTACCGACGCTTAATGAAAAACTGTTTTTT
d_call: .
v_call: TRBV9
j_call: TRBJ1-4
clone_size: .

cdr3_aa: CASSLTSGITDTQYF
cdr3_nt: TGCGCCAGCAGCTTGACGTCCGGGATCACAGATACGCAGTATTTT
d_call: .
v_call: TRBV5-1
j_call: TRBJ2-3
clone_size: .

cdr3_aa: CASSLSGTYEQYF
cdr3_nt: TGTGCCAGCAGCTTATCGGGGACCTACGAGCAGTACTTC
d_call: .
v_call: TRBV7-9
j_call: TRBJ2-7
clone_size: .

cdr3_aa: CASSHDRTDTQYF
cdr3_nt: TGTGCCAGCAGCCACGACAGGACAGATACGCAGTATTTT
d_call: .
v_call: TRBV7-2
j_call: TRBJ2-3
clone_size: once

cdr3_aa: CATKKGTGDYNEQFF
cdr3_nt: TGCGCCACTAAGAAGGGGACAGGGGATTACAATGAGCAGTTCTTC
d_call: TRBD1
v_call: TRBV5-1
j_call: TRBJ2-1
clone_size: .

cdr3_aa: CASSLGLANNEQFF
cdr3_nt: TGTGCCAGCAGCTTAGGACTAGCAAACAATGAGCAGTTCTTC
d_call: TRBD2
v_call: TRBV7-2
j_call: TRBJ2-1
clone_size: .

cdr3_aa: CASSEAQAGVYGYTF
cdr3_nt: TGTGCCAGCAGTGAAGCTCAGGCAGGGGTTTATGGCTACACCTTC
d_call: .
v_call: TRBV6-1
j_call: TRBJ1-2
clone_size: .

cdr3_aa: CASSGGEAGERHRGAVF
cdr3_nt: TGTGCCAGCAGCGGCGGCGAAGCGGGAGAAAGACACCGGGGAGCTGTTTTT
d_call: TRBD2
v_call: TRBV9
j_call: TRBJ2-2
clone_size: .

cdr3_aa: CATSRGSSGTPTQYF
cdr3_nt: TGTGCCACCAGCAGGGGAAGTAGCGGGACCCCGACGCAGTACTTC
d_call: TRBD2
v_call: TRBV15
j_call: TRBJ2-7
clone_size: once

cdr3_aa: CASSPMGGGYNEQFF
cdr3_nt: TGCGCCAGCAGCCCCATGGGGGGCGGTTACAATGAGCAGTTCTTC
d_call: .
v_call: TRBV4-3
j_call: TRBJ2-1
clone_size: .

cdr3_aa: CASSYRGRGRYEQYF
cdr3_nt: TGTGCCAGCAGTTACCGAGGACGAGGACGGTACGAGCAGTACTTC
d_call: .
v_call: TRBV6-5
j_call: TRBJ2-7
clone_size: .

cdr3_aa: CASEGSGTGHTEAFF
cdr3_nt: TGTGCCAGCGAGGGGTCCGGGACCGGACACACTGAAGCTTTCTTT
d_call: .
v_call: TRBV7-9
j_call: TRBJ1-1
clone_size: once

cdr3_aa: CASTLKGTGELFF
cdr3_nt: TGTGCCAGCACTCTAAAGGGGACCGGGGAGCTGTTTTTT
d_call: .
v_call: TRBV25-1
j_call: TRBJ2-2
clone_size: .

cdr3_aa: CASNQGANGNTIYF
cdr3_nt: TGTGCCAGCAATCAGGGGGCAAATGGAAACACCATATATTTT
d_call: .
v_call: TRBV21-1
j_call: TRBJ1-3
clone_size: .

cdr3_aa: CASSLQLGDRATDTQYF
cdr3_nt: TGTGCCAGCAGCTTGCAATTAGGAGACAGGGCCACAGATACGCAGTATTTT
d_call: TRBD1
v_call: TRBV5-5
j_call: TRBJ2-3
clone_size: .

cdr3_aa: CASSLAHQRVYEQYF
cdr3_nt: TGTGCCAGCAGCTTAGCGCACCAGCGGGTGTACGAGCAGTACTTC
d_call: .
v_call: TRBV7-2
j_call: TRBJ2-7
clone_size: few

cdr3_aa: CASSLTGTPYEQYF
cdr3_nt: TGCGCCAGCAGCTTGACAGGGACCCCCTACGAGCAGTACTTC
d_call: .
v_call: TRBV5-1
j_call: TRBJ2-7
clone_size: .

cdr3_aa: CASSSAGPIYNEQFF
cdr3_nt: TGTGCCAGCAGTTCCGCGGGGCCAATCTACAATGAGCAGTTCTTC
d_call: .
v_call: TRBV28
j_call: TRBJ2-1
clone_size: once

cdr3_aa: CASSSGTPNFPTEAFF
cdr3_nt: TGTGCCAGCAGCTCAGGGACCCCCAATTTCCCCACTGAAGCTTTCTTT
d_call: .
v_call: TRBV11-2
j_call: TRBJ1-1
clone_size: .

cdr3_aa: CASSGERGVDEKLFF
cdr3_nt: TGTGCCAGCAGCGGCGAGAGGGGGGTTGATGAAAAACTGTTTTTT
d_call: .
v_call: TRBV9
j_call: TRBJ1-4
clone_size: .

cdr3_aa: CASSLVSGSSYEQYF
cdr3_nt: TGTGCCAGCAGCTTAGTTAGCGGGAGCTCCTACGAGCAGTACTTC
d_call: TRBD2
v_call: TRBV7-9
j_call: TRBJ2-7
clone_size: .

cdr3_aa: CASSLGSNEKLFF
cdr3_nt: TGTGCCAGCAGCCTAGGTTCAAATGAAAAACTGTTTTTT
d_call: .
v_call: TRBV6-5
j_call: TRBJ1-4
clone_size: few

cdr3_aa: CASSSGGGGAEAFF
cdr3_nt: TGTGCCAGCAGTTCAGGGGGCGGGGGGGCCGAAGCTTTCTTT
d_call: TRBD1
v_call: TRBV6-1
j_call: TRBJ1-1
clone_size: .

cdr3_aa: CASSPRGDTEAFF
cdr3_nt: TGTGCCAGCAGCCCCAGGGGTGACACTGAAGCTTTCTTT
d_call: .
v_call: TRBV7-6
j_call: TRBJ1-1
clone_size: few

cdr3_aa: CASSEGTGLYGYTF
cdr3_nt: TGTGCCAGCAGTGAAGGGACAGGCCTCTATGGCTACACCTTC
d_call: TRBD1
v_call: TRBV6-1
j_call: TRBJ1-2
clone_size: .

cdr3_aa: CASARGNTIYF
cdr3_nt: TGTGCCAGCGCGCGTGGAAACACCATATATTTT
d_call: .
v_call: TRBV9
j_call: TRBJ1-3
clone_size: few

cdr3_aa: CASSLTGEQFF
cdr3_nt: TGTGCCAGCAGCTTAACAGGGGAGCAGTTCTTC
d_call: .
v_call: TRBV7-2
j_call: TRBJ2-1
clone_size: .

cdr3_aa: CASSVAGTPNEKLFF
cdr3_nt: TGTGCCAGCAGCGTTGCCGGGACCCCCAATGAAAAACTGTTTTTT
d_call: .
v_call: TRBV5-6
j_call: TRBJ1-4
clone_size: .

cdr3_aa: CSVTGTSGSGGTDTQYF
cdr3_nt: TGCAGCGTTACAGGGACTAGCGGGAGTGGCGGTACAGATACGCAGTATTTT
d_call: TRBD2
v_call: TRBV29-1
j_call: TRBJ2-3
clone_size: .

cdr3_aa: CASSFDSTSYNEQFF
cdr3_nt: TGTGCCAGCAGTTTTGACTCCACTTCCTACAATGAGCAGTTCTTC
d_call: .
v_call: TRBV7-3
j_call: TRBJ2-1
clone_size: few